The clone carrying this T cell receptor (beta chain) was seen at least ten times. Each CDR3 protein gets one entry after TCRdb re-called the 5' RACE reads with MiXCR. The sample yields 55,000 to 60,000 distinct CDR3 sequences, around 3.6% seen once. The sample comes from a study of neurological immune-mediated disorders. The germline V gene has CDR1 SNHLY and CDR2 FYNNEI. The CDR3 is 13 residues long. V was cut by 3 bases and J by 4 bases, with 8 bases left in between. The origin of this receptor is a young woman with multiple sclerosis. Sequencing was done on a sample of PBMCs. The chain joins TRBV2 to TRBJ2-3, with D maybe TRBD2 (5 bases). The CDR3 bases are TGTGCCAGCAGTGAGGGAGCAGCAGATACGCAGTATTTT. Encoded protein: CASSEGAADTQYF.